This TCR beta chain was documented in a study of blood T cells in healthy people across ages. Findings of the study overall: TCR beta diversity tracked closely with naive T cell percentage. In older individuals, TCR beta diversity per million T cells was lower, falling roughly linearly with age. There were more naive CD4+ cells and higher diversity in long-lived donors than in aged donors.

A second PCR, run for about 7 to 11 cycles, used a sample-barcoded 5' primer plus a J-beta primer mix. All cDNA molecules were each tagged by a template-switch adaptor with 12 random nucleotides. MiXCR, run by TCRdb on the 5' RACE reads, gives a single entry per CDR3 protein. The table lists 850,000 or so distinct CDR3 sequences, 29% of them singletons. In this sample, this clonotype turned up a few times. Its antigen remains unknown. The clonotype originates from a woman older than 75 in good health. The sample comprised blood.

The DNA of the CDR3 is TGTGCCAGCTCAGATACGACAGGGGCGAGCAATCAGCCCCAGCATTTT. This encodes CASSDTTGASNQPQHF. The chain employs TRBV18 and TRBJ1-5, with 8 bases that match TRBD1. The germline CDR1 and CDR2 sequences are KGHSH and LQKENI. The CDR3 is made up of 16 amino acids. Trimming at V came to 5 bases and at J to 1 base, leaving 7 bases not matched to a gene.